The TCR beta chain described here comes from a study of blood T cells in healthy people across ages. V shed 2 bases and J 5 bases; nucleotides not matched to a gene: 9. This CDR3 comprises 15 residues. The germline V gene encodes CDR1 DFQATT and CDR2 SNEGSKA (reference sequence). Only a few counts were recorded for this clonotype. Next came a second PCR, run for about 7 to 12 cycles, which used a sample-barcoded 5' primer along with a J-beta primer mix. One entry per CDR3 protein results from TCRdb running MiXCR on the 5' RACE reads. The sample comprises hundreds of thousands of distinct CDR3 sequences, 20% to 25% of which are singletons, and around 3.4% rests with the top ten.

The sequence was obtained from a man aged 65 to 85 in good health. This chain connects TRBV20-1 to TRBJ2-1, with 7 bases aligning to TRBD2. Sequencing was done on a sample of blood. As DNA, the CDR3 is TGCAGTGCTAGACGCGGACTAGGTTTTGACAATGAGCAGTTCTTC. Residues: CSARRGLGFDNEQFF.